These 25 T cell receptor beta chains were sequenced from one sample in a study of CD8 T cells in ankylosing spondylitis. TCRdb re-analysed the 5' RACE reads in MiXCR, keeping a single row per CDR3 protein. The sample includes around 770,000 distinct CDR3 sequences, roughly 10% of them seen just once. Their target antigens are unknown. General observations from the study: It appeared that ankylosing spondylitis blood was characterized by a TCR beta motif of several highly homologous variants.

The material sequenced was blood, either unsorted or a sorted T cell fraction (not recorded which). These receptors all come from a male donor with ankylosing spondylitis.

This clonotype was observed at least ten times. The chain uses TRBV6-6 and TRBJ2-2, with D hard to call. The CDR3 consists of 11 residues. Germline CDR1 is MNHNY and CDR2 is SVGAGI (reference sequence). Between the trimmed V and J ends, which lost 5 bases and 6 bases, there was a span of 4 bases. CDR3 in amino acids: CASSPSGELFF. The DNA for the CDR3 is TGTGCCAGCAGTCCTTCCGGGGAGCTGTTTTTT.

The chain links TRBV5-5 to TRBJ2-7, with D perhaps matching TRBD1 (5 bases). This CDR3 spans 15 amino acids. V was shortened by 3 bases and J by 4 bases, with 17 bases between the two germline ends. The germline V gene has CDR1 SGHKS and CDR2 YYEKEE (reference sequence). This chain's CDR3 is CASSSKVGELYEQYF. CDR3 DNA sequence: TGTGCCAGCAGCTCAAAAGTAGGGGAACTTTACGAGCAGTACTTC.

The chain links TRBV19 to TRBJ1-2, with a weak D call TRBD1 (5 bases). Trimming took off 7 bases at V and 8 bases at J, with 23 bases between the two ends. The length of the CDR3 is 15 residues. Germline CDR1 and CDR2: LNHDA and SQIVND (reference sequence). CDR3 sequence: CASTPLGDWPGGYTF. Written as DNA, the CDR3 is TGTGCCAGTACCCCTTTAGGGGACTGGCCGGGAGGCTACACCTTC.

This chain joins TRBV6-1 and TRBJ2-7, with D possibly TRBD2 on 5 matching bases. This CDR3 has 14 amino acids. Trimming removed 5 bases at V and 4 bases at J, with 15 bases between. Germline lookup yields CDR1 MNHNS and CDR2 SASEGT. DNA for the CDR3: TGTGCCAGCAGTCATTTTACGACTACTTACGAGCAGTACTTC. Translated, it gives CASSHFTTTYEQYF.

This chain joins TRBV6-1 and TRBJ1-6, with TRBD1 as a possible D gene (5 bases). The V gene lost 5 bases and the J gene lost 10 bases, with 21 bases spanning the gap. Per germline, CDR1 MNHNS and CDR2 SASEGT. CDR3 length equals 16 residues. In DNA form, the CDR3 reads TGTGCCAGCAGTCAAGGGGCGTGGGCAGGGAGCTCACCCCTCCACTTT. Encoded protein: CASSQGAWAGSSPLHF.

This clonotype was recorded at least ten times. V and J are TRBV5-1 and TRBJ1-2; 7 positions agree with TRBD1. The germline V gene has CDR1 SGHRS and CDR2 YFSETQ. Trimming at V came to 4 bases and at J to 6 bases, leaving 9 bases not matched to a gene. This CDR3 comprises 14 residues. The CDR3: CASSLQRTGDGYTF. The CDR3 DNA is TGCGCCAGCAGCCTCCAACGGACAGGAGATGGCTACACCTTC. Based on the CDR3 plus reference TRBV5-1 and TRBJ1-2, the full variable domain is KAGVTQTPRYLIKTRGQQVTLSCSPISGHRSVSWYQQTPGQGLQFLFEYFSETQRNKGNFPGRFSGRQFSNSRSEMNVSTLELGDSALYLCASSLQRTGDGYTFGSGTRLTVV.

The CDR3 nucleotides read TGTGCCAGCAGCTTAGGGCGAGGGCCCCATCAGCCCCAGCATTTT. Protein: CASSLGRGPHQPQHF. The chain carries TRBV7-2 and TRBJ1-5; D gene ambiguous. Trimming took 1 base from V and 5 from J, leaving 12 bases between them. The CDR3 contains 15 residues. The V gene's germline CDR1 is SGHTA and CDR2 FQGNSA.

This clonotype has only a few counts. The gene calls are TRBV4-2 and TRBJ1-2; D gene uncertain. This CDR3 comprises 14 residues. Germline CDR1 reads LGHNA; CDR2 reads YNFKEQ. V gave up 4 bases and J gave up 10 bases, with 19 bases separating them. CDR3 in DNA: TGTGCCAGCAGCCTCCTAGGAAAAGGTTACCACTACACCTTC. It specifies CASSLLGKGYHYTF.

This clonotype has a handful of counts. CDR3 coding DNA: TGTGCCAGCTCACCAGTGGGACAGGGAGATTCACCCCTCCACTTT. Residues: CASSPVGQGDSPLHF. The V call is TRBV18, the J call TRBJ1-6; the match to TRBD1 covers 9 bases. The CDR3 runs to 15 residues. Germline CDR1 and CDR2: KGHSH and LQKENI. V lost 2 bases and J lost 8; bases outside the gene matches: 4.

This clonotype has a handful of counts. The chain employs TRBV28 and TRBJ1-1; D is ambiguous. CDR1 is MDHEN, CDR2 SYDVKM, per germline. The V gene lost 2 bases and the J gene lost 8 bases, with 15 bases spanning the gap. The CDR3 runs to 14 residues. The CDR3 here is CASSLGSRRGEAFF. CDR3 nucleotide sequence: TGTGCCAGCAGTTTAGGCTCGCGTCGCGGAGAAGCTTTCTTT. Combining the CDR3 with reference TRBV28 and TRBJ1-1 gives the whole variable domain DVKVTQSSRYLVKRTGEKVFLECVQDMDHENMFWYRQDPGLGLRLIYFSYDVKMKEKGDIPEGYSVSREKKERFSLILESASTNQTSMYLCASSLGSRRGEAFFGQGTRLTVV.

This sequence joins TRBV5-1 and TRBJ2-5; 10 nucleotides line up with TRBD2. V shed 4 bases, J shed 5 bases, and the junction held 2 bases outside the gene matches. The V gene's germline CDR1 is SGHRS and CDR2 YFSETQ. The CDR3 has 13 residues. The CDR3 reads CASSVSGRETQYF. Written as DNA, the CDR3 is TGCGCCAGCAGCGTTAGCGGGAGGGAGACCCAGTACTTC.

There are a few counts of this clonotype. The CDR3 region has the DNA TGTGCCAGCAGTTTGACTAGCGCCCAAGAGACCCAGTACTTC. Encoded protein: CASSLTSAQETQYF. The chain couples TRBV28 to TRBJ2-5; TRBD2 agrees at 8 bases. The CDR3 totals 14 residues. The germline V gene has CDR1 MDHEN and CDR2 SYDVKM. V was pared by 3 bases and J by 1 base, with 1 base of the junction left unmatched.

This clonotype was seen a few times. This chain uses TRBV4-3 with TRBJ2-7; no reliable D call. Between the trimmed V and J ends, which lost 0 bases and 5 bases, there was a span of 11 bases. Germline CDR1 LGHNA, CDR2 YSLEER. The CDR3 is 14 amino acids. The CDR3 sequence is CASSQDSLTDEQYF. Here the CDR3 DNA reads TGCGCCAGCAGCCAAGATTCGCTTACTGACGAGCAGTACTTC.

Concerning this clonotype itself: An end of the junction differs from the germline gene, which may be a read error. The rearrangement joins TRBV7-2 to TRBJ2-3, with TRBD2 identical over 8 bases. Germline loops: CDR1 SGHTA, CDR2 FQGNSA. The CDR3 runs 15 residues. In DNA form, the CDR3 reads TGTGCCAGCAGCTCGGGAGGGGGAAGGACAGATACGCGGTATTTT. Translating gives CASSSGGGRTDTRYF.

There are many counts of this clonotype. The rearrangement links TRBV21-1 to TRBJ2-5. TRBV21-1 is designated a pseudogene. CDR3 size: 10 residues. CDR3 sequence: CASSTETQYF. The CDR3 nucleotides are TGTGCCAGCAGCACGGAGACCCAGTACTTC.

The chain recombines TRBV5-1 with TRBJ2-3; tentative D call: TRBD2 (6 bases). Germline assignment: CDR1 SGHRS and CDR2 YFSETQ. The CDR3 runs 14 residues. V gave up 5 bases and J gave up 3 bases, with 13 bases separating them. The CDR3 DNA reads TGCGCCAGCAGGACGGGAGTGGTTACAGATACGCAGTATTTT. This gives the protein CASRTGVVTDTQYF.

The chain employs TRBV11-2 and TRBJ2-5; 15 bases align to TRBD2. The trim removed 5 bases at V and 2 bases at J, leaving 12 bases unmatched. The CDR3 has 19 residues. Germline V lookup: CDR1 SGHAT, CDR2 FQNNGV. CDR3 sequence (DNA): TGTGCCAGCAGCCAATGGACTAGCGGGAGGGCCGCCTCGCAAGAGACCCAGTACTTC. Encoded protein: CASSQWTSGRAASQETQYF.

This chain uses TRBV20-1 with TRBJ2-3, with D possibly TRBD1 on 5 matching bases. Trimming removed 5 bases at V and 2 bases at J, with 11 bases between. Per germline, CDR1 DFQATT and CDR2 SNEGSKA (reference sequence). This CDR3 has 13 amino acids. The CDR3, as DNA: TGCAGTGCTGCCGACAGATACACAGATACGCAGTATTTT. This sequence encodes CSAADRYTDTQYF.

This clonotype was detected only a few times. The CDR3 DNA sequence: TGCGCCAGCAGCCAGAGAGTAAGGTCAGATACGCAGTATTTT. It specifies CASSQRVRSDTQYF. The rearrangement joins TRBV4-3 to TRBJ2-3; D not resolved. Trimming stripped 3 bases from V and 4 bases from J, with 11 bases between. Germline CDR1 LGHNA, CDR2 YSLEER. This CDR3 is built from 14 residues.

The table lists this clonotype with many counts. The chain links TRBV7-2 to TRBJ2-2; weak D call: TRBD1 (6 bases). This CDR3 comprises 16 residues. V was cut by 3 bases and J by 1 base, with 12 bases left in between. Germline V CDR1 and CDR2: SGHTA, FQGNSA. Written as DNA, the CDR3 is TGTGCCAGCAGCTTTACAGGGATGCAGAACACCGGGGAGCTGTTTTTT. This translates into CASSFTGMQNTGELFF.

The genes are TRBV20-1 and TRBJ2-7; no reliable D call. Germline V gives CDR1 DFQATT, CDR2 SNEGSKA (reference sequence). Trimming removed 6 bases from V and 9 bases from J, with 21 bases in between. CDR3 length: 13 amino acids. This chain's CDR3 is CSAPTAQIHRQYF. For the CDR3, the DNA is TGCAGTGCCCCCACCGCTCAGATACACCGGCAGTACTTC.

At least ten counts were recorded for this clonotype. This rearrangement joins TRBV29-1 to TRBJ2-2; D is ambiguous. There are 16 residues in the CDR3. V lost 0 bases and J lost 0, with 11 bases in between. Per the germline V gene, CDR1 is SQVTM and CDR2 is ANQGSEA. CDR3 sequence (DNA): TGCAGCGTTGAAGATCATAGAGACGCGAACACCGGGGAGCTGTTTTTT. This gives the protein CSVEDHRDANTGELFF.

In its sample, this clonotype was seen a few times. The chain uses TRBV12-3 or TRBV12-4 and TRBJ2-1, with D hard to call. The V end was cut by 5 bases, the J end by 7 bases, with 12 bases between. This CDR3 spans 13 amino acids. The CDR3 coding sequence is TGTGCCAGCAGTCCGCCGGTTGGGAATGAGCAGTTCTTC. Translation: CASSPPVGNEQFF.

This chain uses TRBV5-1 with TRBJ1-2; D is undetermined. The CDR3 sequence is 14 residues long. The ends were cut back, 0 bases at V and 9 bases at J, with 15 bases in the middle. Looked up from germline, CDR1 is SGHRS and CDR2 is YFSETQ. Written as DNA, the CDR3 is TGCGCCAGCAGCTTGGCCATCCCTTCGGAAAGCTACACCTTC. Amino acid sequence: CASSLAIPSESYTF.

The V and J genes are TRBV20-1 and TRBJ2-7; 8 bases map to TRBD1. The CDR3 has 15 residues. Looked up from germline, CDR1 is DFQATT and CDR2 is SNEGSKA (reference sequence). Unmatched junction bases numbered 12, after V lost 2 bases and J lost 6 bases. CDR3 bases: TGCAGTGCTAGATCTGGGGGACAGGATAAAGGCGAGCAGTACTTC. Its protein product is CSARSGGQDKGEQYF.